The next 8 T cell receptor beta chains were all read from a single sample in a study of graft-versus-host responses after intestinal transplantation. Assay: immunoSEQ multiplex PCR; the TCRdb copy retains only in-frame clones and omits some. This table holds tens of thousands of clones, roughly 91% found once. These receptors are not linked to any known antigen. Source: unstimulated CD8+ T cells sorted from spleen or lymph node cells, taken before intestinal transplant. Receptors were obtained from a human donor who received an intestinal transplant.

The V and J genes are TRBV7-2 and TRBJ2-5, with 11 bases identical to TRBD2. Per the germline V gene, CDR1 is SGHTA and CDR2 is FQGNSA. This CDR3 has 16 amino acids. V shed 3 bases and J 4 bases; nucleotides not matched to a gene: 7. DNA of the CDR3: TGTGCCAGCAGCTTCGTAGCGGGAGGGCCCGGAGAGACCCAGTACTTC. It specifies CASSFVAGGPGETQYF.

The chain joins TRBV27 to TRBJ2-7, with D perhaps TRBD1 (5 bases). The germline gives CDR1 MNHEY, CDR2 SMNVEV (reference sequence). V was cut by 2 bases and J by 2 bases, with 10 bases left in between. The length of the CDR3 is 14 residues. CDR3 loop: CASSLNIGAYEQYF. The CDR3, as DNA: TGTGCCAGCAGTTTAAATATAGGGGCCTACGAGCAGTACTTC.

This chain connects TRBV19 to TRBJ1-2; possibly TRBD1 for D (5 bases). The CDR3 runs 13 residues. V lost 5 bases, J lost 4 bases, and 11 bases lay in between. The germline CDR1 and CDR2 sequences are LNHDA and SQIVND (reference sequence). Written as DNA, the CDR3 is TGTGCCAGTAGTCCGTCCGGGGGCTATGGCTACACCTTC. Protein: CASSPSGGYGYTF.

The chain couples TRBV5-4 to TRBJ2-1; TRBD2 agrees at 7 bases. This CDR3 is built from 16 residues. With V trimmed by 7 bases and J by 7 bases, 17 bases remained unmatched. Looked up from germline, CDR1 is SGHNT and CDR2 is YYREEE (reference sequence). In nucleotides, the CDR3 is TGTGCCAGCGGAGGGGCGGCGGGAGTGTTAGAAAATGAGCAGTTCTTC. Its protein product is CASGGAAGVLENEQFF.

The V call is TRBV29-1, the J call TRBJ2-3, with D tentatively TRBD2 (6 bases). This CDR3 is 13 amino acids long. Germline V gene data show CDR1 as SQVTM and CDR2 as ANQGSEA. The CDR3 DNA reads as TGCTCTGCTTTAACGGGAGACGCAGATACGCAGTATTTT. It translates to CSALTGDADTQYF.

The rearrangement links TRBV2 to TRBJ2-2, with TRBD2 identical over 9 bases. The CDR3 consists of 17 residues. The V gene end was trimmed by 4 bases and the J gene end by 6 bases; junction bases not matched to a gene: 12. Looked up from germline, CDR1 is SNHLY and CDR2 is FYNNEI. The CDR3: CASSGTGTSRLPGELFF. Here the CDR3 DNA reads TGTGCCAGCAGTGGAACGGGGACTAGCCGCCTCCCCGGGGAGCTGTTTTTT.

The chain uses TRBV4-1 and TRBJ2-1, with a possible D match to TRBD2 (7 bases). This CDR3 has 15 residues. V was cut by 1 base and J by 6 bases, with 13 bases left in between. Germline V gives CDR1 MGHRA, CDR2 YSYEKL. This CDR3 reads CASSQGRGAFNEQFF. The CDR3 bases are TGCGCCAGCAGCCAAGGTCGGGGGGCTTTCAATGAGCAGTTCTTC.

V and J are TRBV19 and TRBJ1-6; D is perhaps TRBD1 (5 bases). Germline assignment: CDR1 LNHDA and CDR2 SQIVND (reference sequence). V gave up 4 bases and J gave up 6 bases, with 10 bases separating them. The CDR3 length is 14 residues. CDR3 loop: CASSSGGTNSPLHF. Here the CDR3 DNA reads TGTGCCAGTAGTAGTGGCGGGACTAATTCACCCCTCCACTTT.